This paragraph covers one T cell receptor beta chain sequence. What it recognizes is unknown. The sample is drawn from a study of naive and memory T cell subsets. Overall study results and limits: Each distinct alpha or beta sequence counts as one clonotype. No ground truth validated the naive and memory repertoire findings. Over 85% of naive TCR sequences appeared only once, unlike memory subsets.

An equimolar mix of two oligonucleotides served as the beta constant-region primer for TRBC1 and TRBC2. Four rounds of PCR amplified the ligated cDNA using nested alpha and beta constant-region primers plus SP2. Ligation attached a single-stranded oligonucleotide with a 12-nucleotide UMI and the SP2 primer to the cDNA 3' end. TCRdb passed the UMI-ligation and nested PCR reads through MiXCR, listing each CDR3 protein once. The table includes some 83,000 distinct CDR3 sequences, roughly 9.3% detected once. Trimming left V 2 bases short and J 1 base short, with 17 bases between. This CDR3 spans 17 amino acids. Germline values: CDR1 MGHRA, CDR2 YSYEKL.

The sequence was obtained from a human donor in good health. Sequencing input: naive CD8+ T cells from blood. This rearrangement joins TRBV4-1 to TRBJ1-1, with D perhaps matching TRBD1 (5 bases). CDR3 region: CASSQKMVRGANTEAFF. DNA for the CDR3: TGCGCCAGCAGCCAAAAGATGGTTAGGGGAGCGAACACTGAAGCTTTCTTT.